This entry features one T cell receptor (beta chain) sequence. The data were obtained in a study of blood T cell repertoires in COVID-19. Study overall: Samples of COVID-19 (acute and convalescent) were obtained from the United States, Italy and Spain.

The length of the CDR3 is 15 residues. V lost 0 bases, J lost 3 bases, and 11 bases lay in between. CDR1 is MNHEY, CDR2 SMNVEV, per germline (reference sequence). TCRdb's copy holds only in-frame clones and misses some; the assay was immunoSEQ multiplex PCR. The sample records 70,000 or so clones, around nine tenths being singletons. The sequenced sample consisted of peripheral blood. The receptor was isolated from a man between 45 and 60 years old with acute or convalescent COVID-19. This sequence joins TRBV27 and TRBJ1-1; D is uncertain. The CDR3 here is CASSLSIGRDTEAFF. For the CDR3, the DNA is TGTGCCAGCAGTTTATCGATCGGGCGGGACACTGAAGCTTTCTTT.